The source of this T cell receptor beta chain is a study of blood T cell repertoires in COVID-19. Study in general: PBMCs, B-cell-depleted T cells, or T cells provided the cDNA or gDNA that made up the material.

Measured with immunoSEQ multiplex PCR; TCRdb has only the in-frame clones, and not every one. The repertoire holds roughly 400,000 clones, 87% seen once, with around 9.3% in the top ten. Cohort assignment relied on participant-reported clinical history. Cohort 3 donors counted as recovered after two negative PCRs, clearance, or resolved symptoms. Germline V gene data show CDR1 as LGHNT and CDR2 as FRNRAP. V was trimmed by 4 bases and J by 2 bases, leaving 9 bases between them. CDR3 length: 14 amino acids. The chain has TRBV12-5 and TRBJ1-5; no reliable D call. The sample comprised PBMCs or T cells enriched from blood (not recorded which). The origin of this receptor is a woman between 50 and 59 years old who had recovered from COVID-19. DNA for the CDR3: TGTGCTAGTGGTTGGGAGATGGGCAATCAGCCCCAGCATTTT. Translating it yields CASGWEMGNQPQHF.